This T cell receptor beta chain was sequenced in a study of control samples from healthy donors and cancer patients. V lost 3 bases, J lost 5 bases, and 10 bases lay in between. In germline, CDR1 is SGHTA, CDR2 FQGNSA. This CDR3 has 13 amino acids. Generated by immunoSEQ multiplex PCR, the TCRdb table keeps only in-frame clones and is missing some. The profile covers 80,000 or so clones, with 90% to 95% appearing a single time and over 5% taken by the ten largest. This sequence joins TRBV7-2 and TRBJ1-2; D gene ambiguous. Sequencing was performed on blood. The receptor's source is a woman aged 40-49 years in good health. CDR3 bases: TGTGCCAGCAGCTTCTTACTGGGATATGGCTACACCTTC. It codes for CASSFLLGYGYTF.